A selection of T cell receptor beta chains follows, all from one sample in a study of blood T cell repertoires in COVID-19. Using immunoSEQ multiplex PCR, the repertoire was profiled, and TCRdb retains in-frame clones only, with some absent. The sample holds roughly 390,000 clones; 85% are singletons and the top ten take about 3.6%. Sequencing was carried out using peripheral blood. Source of these receptors: a woman aged 18-35 years with acute or convalescent COVID-19. CDR3s include the opening cysteine and the closing phenylalanine or tryptophan. The D gene is left open where the match is weak.

TRBV3-1/TRBV3-2	TRBJ1-1	.	CASRPFDRLNTEAFF
TRBV9	TRBJ2-7	TRBD2	CASSAGLAGTYEQYF
TRBV24-1	TRBJ2-1	.	CATSGLSNEQFF
TRBV5-1	TRBJ2-1	TRBD2	CASSLGAGGSYNEQFF
TRBV27	TRBJ2-5	.	CASSLPSETQYF
TRBV18	TRBJ2-6	TRBD1	CASSLRPGTGFVSGANVLTF
TRBV5-4	TRBJ2-1	TRBD1	CASDTDRGNNEQFF
TRBV2	TRBJ2-7	TRBD1	CASTKTGVEQYF
TRBV4-1	TRBJ1-4	TRBD1	CASSQVTGAPNEKLFF
TRBV7-9	TRBJ1-1	.	CASSFPWADTEAFF
TRBV18	TRBJ2-6	TRBD1	CASSPTGQSGANVLTF
TRBV5-1	TRBJ2-1	.	CASSVGQTDPSYNEQFF
TRBV5-1	TRBJ2-7	.	CASSLEWGQPYEQYF
TRBV10-3	TRBJ2-5	TRBD2	CAISESREGETQYF
TRBV7-9	TRBJ1-5	.	CASSLGGVGNQPQHF
TRBV12-5	TRBJ2-7	.	CASGTYYEQYF
TRBV4-1	TRBJ1-1	TRBD1	CASSQQGANTEAFF
TRBV30	TRBJ2-5	TRBD2	CAWRLAGAGTQYF
TRBV10-3	TRBJ2-1	TRBD1	CAIKGGDRGYNEQFF
TRBV2	TRBJ1-2	.	CASSLLQGNGYTF
TRBV18	TRBJ1-2	.	CASSPLVEDTF
TRBV5-1	TRBJ2-3	TRBD2	CASSSPGLLTDTQYF